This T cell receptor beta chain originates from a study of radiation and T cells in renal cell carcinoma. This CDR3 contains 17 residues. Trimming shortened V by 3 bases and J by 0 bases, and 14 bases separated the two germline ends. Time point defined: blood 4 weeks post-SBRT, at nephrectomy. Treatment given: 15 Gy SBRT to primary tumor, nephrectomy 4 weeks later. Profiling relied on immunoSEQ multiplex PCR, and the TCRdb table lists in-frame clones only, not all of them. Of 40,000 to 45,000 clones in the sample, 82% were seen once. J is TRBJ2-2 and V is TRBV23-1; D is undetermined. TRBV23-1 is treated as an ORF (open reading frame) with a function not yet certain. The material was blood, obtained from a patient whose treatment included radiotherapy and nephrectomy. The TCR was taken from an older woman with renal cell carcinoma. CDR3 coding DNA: TGCGCCAGCAGTCATCATCTCCCCCCCCCGAACACCGGGGAGCTGTTTTTT. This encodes CASSHHLPPPNTGELFF.